The TCR beta chain under discussion was sequenced for a study of OX40 agonist ivuxolimab in advanced cancers. Study overall: The patients received agonistic anti-OX40 (CD134) antibody ivuxolimab. Partial responses were achieved by three patients, of whom one had hepatocellular carcinoma and two had cutaneous melanoma.

Concerning this clone itself: As yet, its antigen is unknown.

Sampling of blood occurred at baseline, cycle 4 day 1, and cycle 7 day 1. Losses at the gene ends were 1 base for V and 4 bases for J; bases not matched to a gene: 6. This CDR3 comprises 16 residues. CDR1 is SGHTA and CDR2 is FQGNSA in the germline V gene. Broader study findings: Antigens targeted by the expanded peripheral T cells were not determined.

Assay: immunoSEQ multiplex PCR; the TCRdb copy retains only in-frame clones and omits some. The sample contains fewer than 80,000 clones, approximately 88% of which appear only once. Sequences were derived from CD4+ or CD8+ T cells sorted from blood, sampled in a trial of the OX40 agonist ivuxolimab. This TCR came from an adult with an advanced solid tumor such as melanoma, head and neck, liver or kidney cancer. The chain couples TRBV7-2 to TRBJ2-3; TRBD2 matches 9 bases. In nucleotides, the CDR3 is TGTGCCAGCAGCTTAGTCGGTTTAGCGGGGGCAGATACGCAGTATTTT. This encodes CASSLVGLAGADTQYF.